This TCR beta chain was observed in a study of human T cells and chemical hapten exposure (dated by TCRdb to 2020 to 2023). Describing the broader study: For sensitization, 2% DPC in acetone was applied to a 2 cm by 2 cm area of upper inner arm skin. Peripheral blood TCR repertoire changes were tracked in vivo in alopecia patients during primary and secondary sensitization to the hapten diphenylcyclopropenone (DPC). Patient blood was sampled pre-sensitization (week 0) and at 2, 6 and about 24 weeks after DPC sensitization. Patch testing on the upper back used Finn chambers containing 0.01% DPC, with scoring done after 6 days according to International Contact Dermatitis Research Group standards. Libraries were pooled for sequencing, and per-sample TCR yields varied mainly because of small differences in library volumes within the pool. The mostly female patient cohort included alopecia areata with under or over 50% scalp involvement, alopecia totalis and alopecia universalis. Throughout the approximately 22-week study period, patients were also given weekly therapeutic DPC doses on the scalp. Around 30 alopecia patients provided blood for TCR sequencing at one to four time points (pre-sensitization, 2, 6 and 24 weeks).

Library construction relied on RACE. Sequencing was performed on a NextSeq 500. During library preparation, unique molecular identifiers were attached to individual cDNA molecules so that TCRs could be counted quantitatively and reproducibly. Each blood RNA sample was used to sequence both TCR alpha and TCR beta chains. The published analysis was carried out like this. The median number of TCRs per sample was roughly 98,000, ranging from roughly 20,000 to 700,000. The Decombinator software suite was used to annotate the V, J and CDR3 of the TCR reads. For PS versus PT1 abundance plots, all samples were subsampled to the same number of TCRs (28,000). Expanded TCRs were defined as absent before sensitization and observed at least eight times at the 2-week time point. Starting from the raw public reads, TCRdb applied fastp trimming at Q25, assembled clones with MiXCR and retained in-frame beta chains. Entries are consolidated by CDR3 protein sequence, retaining the most common genes and DNA. In this record, the V and J calls reflect TCRdb's handling and not the investigators' own analysis. In this sample the table shows more than 80,000 distinct CDR3 sequences, 9.5% to 14% of which occur a single time. The top ten constitute under 3.5% of the sample.

V loses 3 bases of germline sequence and J loses 7 bases, and the interval between the two ends is 7 bases. CDR1 is given as DFQATT and CDR2 as SNEGSKA, both from the germline V gene (reference sequence). Including the terminal cysteine and phenylalanine, the CDR3 comprises 10 residues. Kept here is only the CDR3 DNA, which spans 30 bases and is read in frame from base 1. On the study overall, not on this receptor specifically: A positive correlation was found between the number of PT1 expanded TCRs and patch test score, with significance reached at thresholds 8, 16 and 32 but not 4. Repeated subsampling changed both the strength of the expansion versus patch-test correlation and the threshold at which that correlation became significant. The number of TCRs above 1 in 1000 frequency did not change with DPC sensitization; there was no evidence of global repertoire structure alterations. Because every patient had alopecia, a presumed autoimmune disease, the patients' immune response might differ from that of healthy individuals. Expanded TCRs formed significantly more large CDR3 similarity clusters than pre-sensitization or healthy control sets, consistent with antigen-driven responses.

The time point label here, explained by the study, means: pre-sensitization, week 0. The treatment or condition label on this specimen signifies: therapeutic diphenylcyclopropenone sensitization with weekly scalp DPC. At each patch-test visit, blood was drawn before the patch test was applied. Eligible patients were aged 18 to 70, diagnosed with alopecia, deemed suitable for DPC therapy, and excluded if pregnant. Total RNA was extracted from unfractionated whole blood that had been collected in Tempus Blood RNA tubes. With regard to this clonotype: The target of this receptor is not known. No clone much larger than this one lies a single base away; base qualities are absent.

The TCR was taken from a woman aged 55-70 years with alopecia areata. Some clones in this sample may be carry-over from other donors' samples. This specimen was whole blood, taken in connection with sensitization to the hapten diphenylcyclopropenone (DPC). Recombination linked TRBV20-1 to TRBJ2-7; no D gene can be assigned with confidence. The CDR3 has the sequence CSARSREQYF. DNA sequence: TGCAGTGCTAGGTCTCGGGAGCAGTACTTC.